What follows is one TCR beta chain and its context. There are 19 residues in the CDR3. CDR1 is LGHDT and CDR2 is YNNKEL in the germline V gene (reference sequence). V shed 0 bases and J 5 bases; nucleotides not matched to a gene: 11. The sample originates from a study of blood T cell repertoires in COVID-19. Study overall: Samples taken during acute and convalescent COVID-19 were collected in the United States, Italy and Spain. PBMCs, B-cell-depleted T cells, or T cells were the source of the cDNA or gDNA that made up the material.

The repertoire was sequenced with immunoSEQ multiplex PCR; TCRdb's copy has only in-frame clones and lacks some. This sample has approximately 300,000 clones, with approximately 90% found just once. The sample consisted of peripheral blood. This sequence originates from a man aged 30 to 45 with acute or convalescent COVID-19. This chain links TRBV3-1 (or the pseudogene TRBV3-2) with TRBJ2-5, with 14 bases lining up with TRBD2. The CDR3 DNA follows: TGTGCCAGCAGCCAAGAACGCAAACGACTAGCGGGAGGGTGGGAGACCCAGTACTTC. The encoded protein is CASSQERKRLAGGWETQYF.